This T cell receptor beta chain was sequenced for a study of cytomegalovirus exposure and HLA in healthy donors. Regarding the study as a whole: Productive rates of about 87% or about 30% were seen for most TCR beta V segments in an earlier analysis. TCR beta chains associated with HLA were, in a later analysis, more clonally expanded than equally common others.

Researchers ran the PCR with 60 Vbeta and 13 Jbeta primers. Produced via immunoSEQ multiplex PCR; TCRdb's table is partial and in-frame only. The sample holds about 200,000 clones, approximately 78% seen once. The CDR3 is 14 amino acids. V shed 4 bases and J shed 5 bases, with 11 bases lying between them. Germline V gene lookup returns CDR1 ENHRY and CDR2 SYGVKD. This clone was seen once. The antigen remains undetermined. Sequences were obtained from PBMCs. The V and J genes are TRBV10-3 and TRBJ1-4, with D tentatively TRBD1 (6 bases). The receptor comes from a man between 25 and 39 years old in good health and CMV-seronegative. In DNA, the CDR3 is TGTGCCATCAGTGCTGACAGGCCGAATGAAAAACTGTTTTTT. Translation gives CAISADRPNEKLFF.